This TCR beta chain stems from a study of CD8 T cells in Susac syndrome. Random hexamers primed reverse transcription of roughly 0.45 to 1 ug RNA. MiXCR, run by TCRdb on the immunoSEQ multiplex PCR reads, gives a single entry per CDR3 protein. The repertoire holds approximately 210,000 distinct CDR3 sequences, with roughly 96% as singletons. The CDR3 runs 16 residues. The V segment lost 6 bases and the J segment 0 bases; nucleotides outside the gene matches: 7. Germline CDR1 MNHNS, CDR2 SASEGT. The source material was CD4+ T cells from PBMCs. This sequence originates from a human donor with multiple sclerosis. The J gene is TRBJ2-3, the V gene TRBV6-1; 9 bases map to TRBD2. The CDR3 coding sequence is TGTGCCAGCAGCCTAGCGGGGCGAGCTAGCACAGATACGCAGTATTTT. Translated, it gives CASSLAGRASTDTQYF.